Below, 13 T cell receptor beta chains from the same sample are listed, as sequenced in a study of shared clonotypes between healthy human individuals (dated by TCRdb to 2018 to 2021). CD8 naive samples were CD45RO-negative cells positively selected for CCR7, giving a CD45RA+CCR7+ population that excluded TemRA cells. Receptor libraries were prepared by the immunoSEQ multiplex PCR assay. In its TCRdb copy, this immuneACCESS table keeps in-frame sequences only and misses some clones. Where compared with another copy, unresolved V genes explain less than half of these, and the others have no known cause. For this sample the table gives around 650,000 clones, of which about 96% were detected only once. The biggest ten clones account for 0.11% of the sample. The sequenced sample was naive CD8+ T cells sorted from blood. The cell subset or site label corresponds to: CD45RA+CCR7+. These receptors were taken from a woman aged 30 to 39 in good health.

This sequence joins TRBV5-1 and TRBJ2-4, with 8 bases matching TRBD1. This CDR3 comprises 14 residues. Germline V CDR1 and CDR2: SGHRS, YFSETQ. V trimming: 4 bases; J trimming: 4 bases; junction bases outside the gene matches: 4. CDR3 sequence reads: CASSADRAKNIQYF. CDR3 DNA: TGCGCCAGCAGCGCGGACAGGGCGAAAAACATTCAGTACTTC.

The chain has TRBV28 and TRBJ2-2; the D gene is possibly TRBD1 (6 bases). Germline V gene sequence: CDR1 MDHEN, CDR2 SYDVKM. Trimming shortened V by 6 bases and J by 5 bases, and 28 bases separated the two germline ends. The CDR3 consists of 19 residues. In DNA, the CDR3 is TGTGCCAGCAGCTCGTCTTTCTCCCATAGGGGGTTTGGGACCGGGGAGCTGTTTTTT. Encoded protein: CASSSSFSHRGFGTGELFF.

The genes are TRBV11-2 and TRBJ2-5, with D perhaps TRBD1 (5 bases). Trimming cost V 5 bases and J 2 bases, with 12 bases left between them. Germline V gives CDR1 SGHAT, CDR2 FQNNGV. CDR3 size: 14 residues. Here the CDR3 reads CASSNTGSQETQYF. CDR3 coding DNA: TGTGCCAGCAGCAACACAGGTTCTCAAGAGACCCAGTACTTC.

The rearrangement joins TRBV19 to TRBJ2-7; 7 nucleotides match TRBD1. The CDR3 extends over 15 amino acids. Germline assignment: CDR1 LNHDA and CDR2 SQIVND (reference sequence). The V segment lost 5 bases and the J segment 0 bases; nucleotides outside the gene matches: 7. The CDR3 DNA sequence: TGTGCCAGTAGTCCAAGACAGGGATTCTCCTACGAGCAGTACTTC. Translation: CASSPRQGFSYEQYF.

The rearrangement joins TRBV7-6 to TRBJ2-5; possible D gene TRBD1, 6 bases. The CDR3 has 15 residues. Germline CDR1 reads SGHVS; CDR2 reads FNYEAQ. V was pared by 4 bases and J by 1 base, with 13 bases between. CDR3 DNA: TGTGCCAGCAGCTCCGGACAGAGAAGCCAAGAGACCCAGTACTTC. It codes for CASSSGQRSQETQYF. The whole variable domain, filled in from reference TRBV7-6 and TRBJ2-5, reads GAGVSQSPRYKVTKRGQDVALRCDPISGHVSLYWYRQALGQGPEFLTYFNYEAQQDKSGLPNDRFSAERPEGSISTLTIQRTEQRDSAMYRCASSSGQRSQETQYFGPGTRLLVL.

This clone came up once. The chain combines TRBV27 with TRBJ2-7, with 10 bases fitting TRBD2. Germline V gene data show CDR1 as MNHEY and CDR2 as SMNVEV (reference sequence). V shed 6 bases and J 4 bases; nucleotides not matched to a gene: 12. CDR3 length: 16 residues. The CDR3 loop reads CASSTLQAGGPYEQYF. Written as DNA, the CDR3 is TGTGCCAGCAGCACCCTACAAGCGGGAGGGCCTTACGAGCAGTACTTC.

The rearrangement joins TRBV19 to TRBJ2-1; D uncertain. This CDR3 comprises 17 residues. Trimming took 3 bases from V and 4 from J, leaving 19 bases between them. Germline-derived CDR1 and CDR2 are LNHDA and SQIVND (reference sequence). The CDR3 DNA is TGTGCCAGTAGTATTAAGGGTTTGGCGGTTGGATACAATGAGCAGTTCTTC. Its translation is CASSIKGLAVGYNEQFF.

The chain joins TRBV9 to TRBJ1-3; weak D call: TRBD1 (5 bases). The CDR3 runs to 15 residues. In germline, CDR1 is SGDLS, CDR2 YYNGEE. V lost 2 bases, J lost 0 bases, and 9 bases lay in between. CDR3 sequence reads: CASSVGGDSGNTIYF. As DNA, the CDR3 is TGTGCCAGCAGCGTTGGAGGGGACTCTGGAAACACCATATATTTT.

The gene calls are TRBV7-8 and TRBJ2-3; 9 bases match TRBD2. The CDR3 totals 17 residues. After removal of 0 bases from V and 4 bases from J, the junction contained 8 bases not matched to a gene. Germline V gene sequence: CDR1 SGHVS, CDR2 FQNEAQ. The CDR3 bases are TGTGCCAGCAGCTTAGCGGTGAATAGCGGGAGTTCAGATACGCAGTATTTT. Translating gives CASSLAVNSGSSDTQYF.

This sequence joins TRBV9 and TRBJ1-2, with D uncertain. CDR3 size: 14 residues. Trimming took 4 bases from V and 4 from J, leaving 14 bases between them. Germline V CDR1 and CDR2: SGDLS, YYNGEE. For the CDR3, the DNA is TGTGCCAGCAGCCCAGACCCCGCCCCCTATGGCTACACCTTC. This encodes CASSPDPAPYGYTF.

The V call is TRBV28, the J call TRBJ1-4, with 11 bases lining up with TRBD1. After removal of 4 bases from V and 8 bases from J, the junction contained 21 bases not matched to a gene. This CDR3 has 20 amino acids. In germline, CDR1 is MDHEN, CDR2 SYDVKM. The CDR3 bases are TGTGCCAGCAGTTACAACATAGGAGGACAGGGGGCAGACCATGTCGAAAAACTGTTTTTT. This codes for CASSYNIGGQGADHVEKLFF.

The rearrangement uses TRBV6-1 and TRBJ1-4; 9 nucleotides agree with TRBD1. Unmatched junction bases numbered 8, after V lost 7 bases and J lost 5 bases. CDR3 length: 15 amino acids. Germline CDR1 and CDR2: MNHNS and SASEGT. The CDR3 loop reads CASTLRTGENEKLFF. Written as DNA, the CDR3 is TGTGCCAGCACTCTAAGGACAGGGGAGAATGAAAAACTGTTTTTT.

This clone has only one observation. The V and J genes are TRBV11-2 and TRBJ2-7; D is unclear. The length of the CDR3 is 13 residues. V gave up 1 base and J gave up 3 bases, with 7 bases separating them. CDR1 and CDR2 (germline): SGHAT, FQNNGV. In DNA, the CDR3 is TGTGCCAGCAGCTTAGTCCGTTACTACGAGCAGTACTTC. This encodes CASSLVRYYEQYF.